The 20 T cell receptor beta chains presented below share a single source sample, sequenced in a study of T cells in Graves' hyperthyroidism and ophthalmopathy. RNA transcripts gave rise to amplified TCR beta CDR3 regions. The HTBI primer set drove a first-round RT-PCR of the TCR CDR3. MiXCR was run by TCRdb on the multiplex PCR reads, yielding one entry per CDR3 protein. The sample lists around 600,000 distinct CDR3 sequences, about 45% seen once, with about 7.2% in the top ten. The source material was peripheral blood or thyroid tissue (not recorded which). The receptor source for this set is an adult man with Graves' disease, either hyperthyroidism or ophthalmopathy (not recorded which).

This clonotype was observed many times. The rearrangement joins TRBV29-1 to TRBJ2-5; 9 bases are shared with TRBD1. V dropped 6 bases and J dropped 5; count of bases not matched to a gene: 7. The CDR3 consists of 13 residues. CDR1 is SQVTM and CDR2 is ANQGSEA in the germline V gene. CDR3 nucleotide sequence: TGCAGCGTGGGGACAGGGCGGCGGGAGACCCAGTACTTC. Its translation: CSVGTGRRETQYF.

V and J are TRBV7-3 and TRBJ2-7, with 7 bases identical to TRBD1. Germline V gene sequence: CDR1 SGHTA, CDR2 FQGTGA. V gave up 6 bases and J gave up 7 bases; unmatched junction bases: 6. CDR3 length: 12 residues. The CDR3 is CASSEQGWEQYF. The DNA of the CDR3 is TGTGCCAGCAGTGAACAGGGGTGGGAGCAGTACTTC.

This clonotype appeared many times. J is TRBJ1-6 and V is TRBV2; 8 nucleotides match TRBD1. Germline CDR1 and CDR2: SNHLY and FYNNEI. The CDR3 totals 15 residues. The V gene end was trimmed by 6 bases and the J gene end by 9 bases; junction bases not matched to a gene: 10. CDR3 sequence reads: CASSRDRIGGSPLHF. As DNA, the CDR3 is TGTGCCAGCAGCCGGGACAGGATCGGGGGTTCACCCCTCCACTTT.

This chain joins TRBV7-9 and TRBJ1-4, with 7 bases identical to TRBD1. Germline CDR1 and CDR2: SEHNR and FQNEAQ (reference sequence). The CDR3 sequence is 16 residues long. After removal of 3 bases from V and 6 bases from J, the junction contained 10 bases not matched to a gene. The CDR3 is CASSFLTTGSDEKLFF. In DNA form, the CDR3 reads TGTGCCAGCAGCTTCCTTACGACAGGGTCGGATGAAAAACTGTTTTTT.

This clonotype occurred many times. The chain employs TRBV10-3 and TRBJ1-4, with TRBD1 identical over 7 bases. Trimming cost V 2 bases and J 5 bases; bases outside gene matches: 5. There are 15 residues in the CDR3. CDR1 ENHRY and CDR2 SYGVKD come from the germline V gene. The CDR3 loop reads CAISELGQENEKLFF. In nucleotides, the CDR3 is TGTGCCATCAGTGAGCTAGGACAGGAGAATGAAAAACTGTTTTTT.

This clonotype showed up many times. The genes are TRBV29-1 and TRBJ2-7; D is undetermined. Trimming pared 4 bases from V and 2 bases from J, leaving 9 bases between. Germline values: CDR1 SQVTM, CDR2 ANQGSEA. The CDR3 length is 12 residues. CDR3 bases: TGCAGCGTTGTAACACCTACCTACGAGCAGTACTTC. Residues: CSVVTPTYEQYF.

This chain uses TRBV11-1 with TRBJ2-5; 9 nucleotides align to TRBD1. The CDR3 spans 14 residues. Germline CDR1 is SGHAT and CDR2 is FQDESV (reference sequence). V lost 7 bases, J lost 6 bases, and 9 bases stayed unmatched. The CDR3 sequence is CASTSGQGKQTQYF. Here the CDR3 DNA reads TGTGCCAGCACATCCGGACAGGGGAAACAGACCCAGTACTTC.

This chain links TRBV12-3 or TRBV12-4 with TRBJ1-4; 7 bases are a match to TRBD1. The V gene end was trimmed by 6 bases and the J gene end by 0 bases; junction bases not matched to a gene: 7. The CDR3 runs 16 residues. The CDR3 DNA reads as TGTGCCAGCAGCCCAGGACAGGAAGCAACTAATGAAAAACTGTTTTTT. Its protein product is CASSPGQEATNEKLFF.

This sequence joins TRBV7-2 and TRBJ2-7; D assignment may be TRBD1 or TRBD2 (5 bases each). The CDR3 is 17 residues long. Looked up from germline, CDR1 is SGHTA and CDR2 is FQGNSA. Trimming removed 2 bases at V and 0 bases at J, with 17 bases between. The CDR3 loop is CASSLWGTLALSYEQYF. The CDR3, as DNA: TGTGCCAGCAGCTTATGGGGGACGCTGGCTCTCTCCTACGAGCAGTACTTC.

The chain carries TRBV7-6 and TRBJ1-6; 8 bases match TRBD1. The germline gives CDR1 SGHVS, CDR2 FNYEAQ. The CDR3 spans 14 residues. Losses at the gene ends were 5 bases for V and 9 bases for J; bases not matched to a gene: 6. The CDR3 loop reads CASSRGQGRSPLHF. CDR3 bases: TGTGCCAGCAGCCGAGGACAGGGTCGTTCACCCCTCCACTTT.

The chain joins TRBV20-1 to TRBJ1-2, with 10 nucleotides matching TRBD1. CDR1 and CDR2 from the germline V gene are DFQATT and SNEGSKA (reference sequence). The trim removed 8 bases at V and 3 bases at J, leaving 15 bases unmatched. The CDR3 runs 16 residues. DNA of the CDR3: TGCAGTCTCCTACCGCCCGGGACAGGGGTTGACTATGGCTACACCTTC. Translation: CSLLPPGTGVDYGYTF.

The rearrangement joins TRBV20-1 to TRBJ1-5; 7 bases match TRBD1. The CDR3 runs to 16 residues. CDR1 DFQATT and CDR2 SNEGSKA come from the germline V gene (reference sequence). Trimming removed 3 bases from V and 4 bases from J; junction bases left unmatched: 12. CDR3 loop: CSASLAGGSRNQPQHF. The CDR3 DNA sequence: TGCAGTGCTAGCCTGGCAGGGGGGAGCAGGAATCAGCCCCAGCATTTT.

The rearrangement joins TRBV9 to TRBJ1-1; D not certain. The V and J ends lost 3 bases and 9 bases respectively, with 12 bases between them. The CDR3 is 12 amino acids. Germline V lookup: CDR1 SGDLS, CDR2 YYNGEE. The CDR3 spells CASSGSGRQAFF. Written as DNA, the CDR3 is TGTGCCAGCAGCGGGTCCGGCAGACAAGCTTTCTTT.

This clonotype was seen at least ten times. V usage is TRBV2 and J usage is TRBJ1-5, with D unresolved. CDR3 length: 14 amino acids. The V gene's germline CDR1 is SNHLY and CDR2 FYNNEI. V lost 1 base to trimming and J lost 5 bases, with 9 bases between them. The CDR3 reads CASSEGIIYQPQHF. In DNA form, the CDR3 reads TGTGCCAGCAGTGAAGGGATTATCTATCAGCCCCAGCATTTT.

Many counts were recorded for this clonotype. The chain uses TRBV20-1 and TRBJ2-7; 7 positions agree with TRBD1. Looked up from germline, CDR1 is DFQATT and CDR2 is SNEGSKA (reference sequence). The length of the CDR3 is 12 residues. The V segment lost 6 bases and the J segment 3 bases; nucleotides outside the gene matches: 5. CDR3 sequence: CSATGTVYEQYF. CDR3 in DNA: TGCAGTGCGACCGGGACAGTCTACGAGCAGTACTTC.

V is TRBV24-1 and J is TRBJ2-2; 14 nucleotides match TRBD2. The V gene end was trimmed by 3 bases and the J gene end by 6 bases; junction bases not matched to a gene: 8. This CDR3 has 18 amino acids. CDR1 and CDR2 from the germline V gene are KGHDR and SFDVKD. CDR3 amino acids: CATSDPNPGLAGAGELFF. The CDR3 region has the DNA TGTGCCACCAGTGATCCAAACCCGGGACTAGCGGGGGCCGGGGAGCTGTTTTTT.

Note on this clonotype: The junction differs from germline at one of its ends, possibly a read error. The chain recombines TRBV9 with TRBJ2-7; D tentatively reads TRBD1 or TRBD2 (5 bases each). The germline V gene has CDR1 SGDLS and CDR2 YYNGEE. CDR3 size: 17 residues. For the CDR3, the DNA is TGTGCCAGCAGCCATAGGGGACCGCGCTTGGACACCGGGGAGCTGTACTTC. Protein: CASSHRGPRLDTGELYF.

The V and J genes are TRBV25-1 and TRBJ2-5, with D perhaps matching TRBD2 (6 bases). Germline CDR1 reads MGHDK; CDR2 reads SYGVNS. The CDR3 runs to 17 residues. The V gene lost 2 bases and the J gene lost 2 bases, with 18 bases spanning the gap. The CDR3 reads CASSERGVGQRQETQYF. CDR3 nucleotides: TGTGCCAGCAGTGAACGCGGGGTTGGGCAGCGTCAAGAGACCCAGTACTTC. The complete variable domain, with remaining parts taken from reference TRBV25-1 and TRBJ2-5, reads EADIYQTPRYLVIGTGKKITLECSQTMGHDKMYWYQQDPGMELHLIHYSYGVNSTEKGDLSSESTVSRIRTEHFPLTLESARPSHTSQYLCASSERGVGQRQETQYFGPGTRLLVL.

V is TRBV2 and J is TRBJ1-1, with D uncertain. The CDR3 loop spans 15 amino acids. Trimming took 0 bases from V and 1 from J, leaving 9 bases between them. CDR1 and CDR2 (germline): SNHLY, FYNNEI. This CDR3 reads CASSEAGTQNTEAFF. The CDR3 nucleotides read TGTGCCAGCAGTGAAGCAGGTACCCAGAACACTGAAGCTTTCTTT. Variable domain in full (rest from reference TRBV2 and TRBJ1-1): EPEVTQTPSHQVTQMGQEVILRCVPISNHLYFYWYRQILGQKVEFLVSFYNNEISEKSEIFDDQFSVERPDGSNFTLKIRSTKLEDSAMYFCASSEAGTQNTEAFFGQGTRLTVV.

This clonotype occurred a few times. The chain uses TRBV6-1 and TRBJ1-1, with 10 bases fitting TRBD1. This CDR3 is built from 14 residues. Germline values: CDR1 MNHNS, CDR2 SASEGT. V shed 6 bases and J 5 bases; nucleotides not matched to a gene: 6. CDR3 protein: CASRGGTGVTEAFF. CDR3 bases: TGTGCCAGCAGGGGGGGGACAGGGGTTACTGAAGCTTTCTTT.